The 31 T cell receptor beta chains reported below all come from one sample, sequenced in a study of blood T cell repertoires in COVID-19. Measured with immunoSEQ multiplex PCR; TCRdb has only the in-frame clones, and not every one. The table includes over 200,000 clones, more than 65% detected once. Specimen: peripheral blood. These receptors all come from a man aged 50-59 years with active or convalescent COVID-19.

This rearrangement joins TRBV6-6 to TRBJ1-2; D uncertain. V lost 6 bases, J lost 0 bases, and 11 bases lay in between. Looked up from germline, CDR1 is MNHNY and CDR2 is SVGAGI (reference sequence). This CDR3 comprises 14 residues. The CDR3 loop is CASSRGITNYGYTF. In nucleotides, the CDR3 is TGTGCCAGCAGCAGAGGTATTACTAACTATGGCTACACCTTC.

The V gene is TRBV6-5, the J gene TRBJ2-7; 7 positions match TRBD1. The CDR3 is made up of 12 amino acids. The junction had 3 bases not matched to a gene; V was cut back by 6 bases and J by 4 bases. Germline CDR1 reads MNHEY; CDR2 reads SVGAGI. CDR3 protein: CASRLGQYEQYF. CDR3 sequence (DNA): TGTGCCAGCAGGTTGGGACAGTACGAGCAGTACTTC.

The chain uses TRBV7-2 and TRBJ2-1; 8 positions agree with TRBD1. This CDR3 contains 15 residues. Germline CDR1 and CDR2: SGHTA and FQGNSA. The V gene end was trimmed by 5 bases and the J gene end by 2 bases; junction bases not matched to a gene: 5. CDR3 coding DNA: TGTGCCAGCAGCCCTACGGGACAGGCCTACAATGAGCAGTTCTTC. Translated, it gives CASSPTGQAYNEQFF. Based on the CDR3 plus reference TRBV7-2 and TRBJ2-1, the full variable domain is GAGVSQSPSNKVTEKGKDVELRCDPISGHTALYWYRQSLGQGLEFLIYFQGNSAPDKSGLPSDRFSAERTGGSVSTLTIQRTQQEDSAVYLCASSPTGQAYNEQFFGPGTRLTVL.

V usage is TRBV5-4 and J usage is TRBJ1-5; possibly TRBD1 for D (5 bases). V was trimmed by 0 bases and J by 9 bases, leaving 10 bases between them. The CDR3 contains 13 residues. CDR1 and CDR2 (germline): SGHNT, YYREEE (reference sequence). DNA of the CDR3: TGTGCCAGCAGCTTGGAGGGGTCGGGGCCCCAGCATTTT. This codes for CASSLEGSGPQHF.

The rearrangement joins TRBV18 to TRBJ1-1, with D possibly TRBD1 on 6 matching bases. The germline V and J ends were trimmed by 8 bases and 2 bases, with 12 bases remaining between them. Germline loops: CDR1 KGHSH, CDR2 LQKENI. The CDR3 runs 13 residues. The CDR3 DNA sequence: TGTGCCAGCACGCCGGACAGAAACACTGAAGCTTTCTTT. Its translation is CASTPDRNTEAFF. Variable domain in full (rest from reference TRBV18 and TRBJ1-1): NAGVMQNPRHLVRRRGQEARLRCSPMKGHSHVYWYRQLPEEGLKFMVYLQKENIIDESGMPKERFSAEFPKEGPSILRIQQVVRGDSAAYFCASTPDRNTEAFFGQGTRLTVV.

The gene calls are TRBV21-1 and TRBJ1-5. TRBV21-1 is termed a pseudogene. CDR3 size: 13 residues. In DNA, the CDR3 is TGTGCCAGCACCGCCGGGGGAAACCAGCCCCAGCATTTT. Translating it yields CASTAGGNQPQHF.

The rearrangement uses TRBV6-5 and TRBJ1-3; 9 bases line up with TRBD1. This CDR3 has 13 amino acids. V trimming: 6 bases; J trimming: 8 bases; junction bases outside the gene matches: 5. CDR1 MNHEY and CDR2 SVGAGI come from the germline V gene. Here the CDR3 reads CASSRDRADTIYF. In DNA form, the CDR3 reads TGTGCCAGCAGCCGGGACAGGGCGGACACCATATATTTT.

Only a few counts were recorded for this clone. The CDR3 region has the DNA TGTGCCAGCAGTTTATCGATAAGGGGGAACTATGGCTACACCTTC. Residues: CASSLSIRGNYGYTF. The V gene is TRBV27, the J gene TRBJ1-2, with a tentative D call TRBD1 (6 bases). Deletions cut 0 bases from V and 2 bases from J, with 10 bases between. Germline CDR1 and CDR2: MNHEY and SMNVEV (reference sequence). This CDR3 region has 15 residues.

V gene TRBV30 combines with J gene TRBJ2-7; D possibly corresponds to TRBD1 (6 bases). CDR1 is GTSNPN and CDR2 is SVGIG in the germline V gene (reference sequence). V lost 4 bases, J lost 7 bases, and 11 bases lay in between. This CDR3 contains 11 residues. The CDR3 reads CAWKMRGEQYF. As DNA, the CDR3 is TGTGCCTGGAAGATGAGGGGGGAGCAGTACTTC.

The CDR3 bases are TGTGCCAGCAGTGACCCGCCCACAGGGTCCTACGAGCAGTACTTC. It codes for CASSDPPTGSYEQYF. This chain joins TRBV6-1 and TRBJ2-7; D is possibly TRBD1 (6 bases). CDR3 length: 15 amino acids. V gave up 3 bases and J gave up 1 base, with 13 bases separating them. The V gene's germline CDR1 is MNHNS and CDR2 SASEGT.

A word on this clone: An end of the junction does not agree with germline; a read error may underlie this. V gene TRBV7-9 combines with J gene TRBJ2-3; a weak D match, TRBD2 (5 bases). Germline CDR1 SEHNR, CDR2 FQNEAQ (reference sequence). The CDR3 spans 12 residues. The CDR3 reads CAGSVTGDTQYF. The CDR3 DNA is TGTGCCGGCAGCGTAACGGGGGATACGCAGTATTTT. The whole variable domain, filled in from reference TRBV7-9 and TRBJ2-3, reads DTGVSQNPRHKITKRGQNVTFRCDPISEHNRLYWYRQTLGQGPEFLTYFQNEAQLEKSRLLSDRFSAERPKGSFSTLEIQRTEQGDSAMYLCAGSVTGDTQYFGPGTRLTVL.

The rearrangement uses TRBV6-6 and TRBJ1-4; D not certain. Germline assignment: CDR1 MNHNY and CDR2 SVGAGI (reference sequence). V shed 2 bases and J shed 0 bases, with 10 bases lying between them. This CDR3 has 16 residues. The CDR3 sequence is CASSYLADPTNEKLFF. The CDR3 DNA sequence: TGTGCCAGCAGTTACCTAGCAGACCCAACTAATGAAAAACTGTTTTTT.

The chain links TRBV19 to TRBJ2-2; 9 positions match TRBD2. This CDR3 comprises 17 residues. CDR1 LNHDA and CDR2 SQIVND come from the germline V gene (reference sequence). After removal of 5 bases from V and 3 bases from J, the junction contained 10 bases not matched to a gene. This chain's CDR3 is CASSPRGGGADTGELFF. The DNA of the CDR3 is TGTGCCAGTAGTCCCCGGGGCGGGGGGGCCGACACCGGGGAGCTGTTTTTT.

The count of this clone is one. This chain links TRBV10-3 with TRBJ2-7; 8 bases agree with TRBD1. The CDR3 is made up of 17 amino acids. Germline values: CDR1 ENHRY, CDR2 SYGVKD. V was clipped by 0 bases and J by 4 bases; unmatched bases: 11. The CDR3 sequence: CAISESIQAGGAYEQYF. The CDR3 coding sequence is TGTGCCATCAGTGAGTCGATACAGGCAGGGGGCGCTTACGAGCAGTACTTC.

This sequence joins TRBV30 and TRBJ1-1; maybe TRBD1 (6 bases). Germline values: CDR1 GTSNPN, CDR2 SVGIG (reference sequence). V was cut by 3 bases and J by 11 bases, with 13 bases left in between. CDR3 size: 11 residues. Written as DNA, the CDR3 is TGTGCCTGGAGCTCCAACAGGGAGGCTTTCTTT. It is translated as CAWSSNREAFF.

The chain is built from TRBV29-1 and TRBJ2-1; TRBD1 might be the D (6 bases). CDR3 size: 13 residues. The ends were cut back, 5 bases at V and 5 bases at J, with 13 bases in the middle. CDR1 is SQVTM, CDR2 ANQGSEA, per germline. The CDR3 DNA is TGCAGCGTTACGACGACAGGAGACAATGAGCAGTTCTTC. Translating it yields CSVTTTGDNEQFF.

This clone was observed a single time. The chain carries TRBV6-2 or TRBV6-3 and TRBJ1-1; D is ambiguous. The CDR3 has 14 amino acids. V shed 2 bases and J shed 7 bases, with 14 bases lying between them. Germline loops: CDR1 MNHEY, CDR2 SVGEGT. The CDR3 region is CASSYRGWVDEAFF. The DNA of the CDR3 is TGTGCCAGCAGTTACAGAGGCTGGGTGGATGAAGCTTTCTTT.

V is TRBV15 and J is TRBJ2-5, with 9 bases lining up with TRBD2. Germline V gene lookup returns CDR1 LNHNV and CDR2 YYDKDF (reference sequence). The V and J ends lost 5 bases and 5 bases, in that order; junction bases with no gene match: 6. This CDR3 spans 14 amino acids. CDR3 protein: CATSPELAGETQYF. The DNA of the CDR3 is TGTGCCACCAGCCCCGAGCTAGCGGGGGAGACCCAGTACTTC.

J is TRBJ1-5 and V is TRBV7-9; perhaps TRBD1 as D (6 bases). CDR3 length: 13 residues. Germline CDR1 is SEHNR and CDR2 is FQNEAQ (reference sequence). V dropped 10 bases and J dropped 5 bases, with 15 bases sitting between them. The CDR3 reads CATLQGLHQPQHF. CDR3 nucleotides: TGTGCCACCTTGCAGGGGTTGCATCAGCCCCAGCATTTT.

This chain connects TRBV5-4 to TRBJ2-3; the match to TRBD2 covers 8 bases. From germline, CDR1 is SGHNT and CDR2 YYREEE (reference sequence). V shed 0 bases and J 3 bases; nucleotides not matched to a gene: 3. The CDR3 runs 15 residues. CDR3 amino acids: CASSLAAGGTDTQYF. CDR3 in DNA: TGTGCCAGCAGCTTGGCGGCGGGGGGAACAGATACGCAGTATTTT. The full variable domain, completed using reference TRBV5-4 and TRBJ2-3, is ETGVTQSPTHLIKTRGQQVTLRCSSQSGHNTVSWYQQALGQGPQFIFQYYREEENGRGNFPPRFSGLQFPNYSSELNVNALELDDSALYLCASSLAAGGTDTQYFGPGTRLTVL.

The chain is built from TRBV6-2 or TRBV6-3 and TRBJ1-6, with 7 bases lining up with TRBD1. With V trimmed by 5 bases and J by 0 bases, 7 bases remained unmatched. The length of the CDR3 is 17 residues. Germline CDR1 reads MNHEY; CDR2 reads SVGEGT. CDR3 DNA: TGTGCCAGCAGTCGTACAGGGGCCAGCTCCTATAATTCACCCCTCCACTTT. This gives the protein CASSRTGASSYNSPLHF.

Written as DNA, the CDR3 is TGTGCCACCAGCAGAAAGACTAGCGGGGGGGGCGAGCAGTACTTC. Translated: CATSRKTSGGGEQYF. This chain joins TRBV15 and TRBJ2-7; 14 bases fit TRBD2. The V segment lost 2 bases and the J segment 6 bases; nucleotides outside the gene matches: 3. The CDR3 has 15 residues. Germline CDR1 is LNHNV and CDR2 is YYDKDF (reference sequence).

The DNA for the CDR3 is TGTGCCAGCACTCTAAACGGCGCCGGCGGGAATGAGCAGTTCTTC. It translates to CASTLNGAGGNEQFF. This chain links TRBV7-2 with TRBJ2-1, with D perhaps TRBD2 (5 bases). The V gene lost 7 bases and the J gene lost 7 bases, with 20 bases spanning the gap. CDR3 size: 15 residues. CDR1 is SGHTA, CDR2 FQGNSA, per germline.

The V and J genes are TRBV19 and TRBJ2-3, with D perhaps TRBD2 (7 bases). The CDR3 extends over 15 amino acids. Germline CDR1 is LNHDA and CDR2 is SQIVND (reference sequence). Trimming left V 10 bases short and J 2 bases short, with 19 bases between. CDR3 in DNA: TGTGCCACTAGGGATGGGGGGGCCAACACAGATACGCAGTATTTT. Translated: CATRDGGANTDTQYF.

The rearrangement joins TRBV24-1 to TRBJ1-3, with D unresolved. Germline V gene data show CDR1 as KGHDR and CDR2 as SFDVKD. This CDR3 is built from 16 residues. V was shortened by 1 base and J by 0 bases, with 9 bases between the two germline ends. CDR3 in DNA: TGTGCCACCAGTGATTTCCACATTCTCTCTGGAAACACCATATATTTT. Translated: CATSDFHILSGNTIYF.

The chain is built from TRBV2 and TRBJ1-3, with 8 bases that match TRBD1. The CDR3 has 18 residues. V was pared by 6 bases and J by 0 bases, with 13 bases of the junction left unmatched. The germline CDR1 and CDR2 sequences are SNHLY and FYNNEI. In DNA form, the CDR3 reads TGTGCCAGCAGAAAAACCTCGGGGACAGGATACTCTGGAAACACCATATATTTT. This gives the protein CASRKTSGTGYSGNTIYF.

V usage is TRBV19 and J usage is TRBJ1-6, with 7 bases that match TRBD1. CDR1 and CDR2 from the germline V gene are LNHDA and SQIVND (reference sequence). CDR3 length: 15 residues. V trimming: 5 bases; J trimming: 8 bases; junction bases outside the gene matches: 9. The CDR3, as DNA: TGTGCCAGTAGTTCCACAGGGGCAGAGGATTCACCCCTCCACTTT. Amino acids: CASSSTGAEDSPLHF.

The chain uses TRBV6-6 and TRBJ1-3, with D perhaps matching TRBD1 (5 bases). The CDR3 consists of 14 residues. Trimming stripped 6 bases from V and 8 bases from J, with 17 bases between. Per germline, CDR1 MNHNY and CDR2 SVGAGI (reference sequence). The CDR3 sequence: CASRPVGGEYTIYF. CDR3 sequence (DNA): TGTGCCAGCAGGCCGGTGGGGGGGGAATACACCATATATTTT.

The chain employs TRBV7-8 and TRBJ2-2; D might be TRBD1 (5 bases). Germline lookup yields CDR1 SGHVS and CDR2 FQNEAQ. Trimming removed 3 bases from V and 0 bases from J, with 8 bases in between. The CDR3 runs to 15 residues. CDR3 region: CASSFAGSNTGELFF. The CDR3 DNA reads as TGTGCCAGCAGCTTTGCAGGGTCGAACACCGGGGAGCTGTTTTTT.

The V gene is TRBV19, the J gene TRBJ2-7, with D unclear. The germline V gene encodes CDR1 LNHDA and CDR2 SQIVND (reference sequence). The germline V and J ends were trimmed by 1 base and 6 bases, with 7 bases remaining between them. This CDR3 has 12 amino acids. The CDR3 coding sequence is TGTGCCAGTAGTATAGGAGGCCCCGAGCAGTACTTC. Protein: CASSIGGPEQYF.

The V gene is TRBV6-5, the J gene TRBJ2-1, with TRBD2 matching over 9 bases. The V gene end was trimmed by 6 bases and the J gene end by 7 bases; junction bases not matched to a gene: 10. The germline CDR1 and CDR2 sequences are MNHEY and SVGAGI. CDR3 length: 15 residues. The CDR3 DNA follows: TGTGCCAGCAGCCGTATGCCTAGCGGGAATAATGAGCAGTTCTTC. Protein sequence: CASSRMPSGNNEQFF.